This note documents a single TCR beta chain sequence. This table comes from immunoSEQ multiplex PCR, and its TCRdb copy is limited to in-frame clones, with some not included. The table lists roughly 210,000 clones, around 87% of them singletons. CDR1 and CDR2 from the germline V gene are MDHEN and SYDVKM. The V and J ends lost 1 base and 0 bases respectively, with 13 bases between them. The CDR3 is 17 amino acids. This record comes from a study of blood T cell repertoires in COVID-19. The sequence was collected from a young man in a cohort exposed to, infected with or recovered from COVID-19 (not recorded which). Source material: PBMCs or T cells enriched from blood (not recorded which). J is TRBJ2-4 and V is TRBV28; D is possibly TRBD2 (7 bases). CDR3 nucleotides: TGTGCCAGCAGTTTATCCGGGGGGCTTTTAGCCAAAAACATTCAGTACTTC. The encoded protein is CASSLSGGLLAKNIQYF.